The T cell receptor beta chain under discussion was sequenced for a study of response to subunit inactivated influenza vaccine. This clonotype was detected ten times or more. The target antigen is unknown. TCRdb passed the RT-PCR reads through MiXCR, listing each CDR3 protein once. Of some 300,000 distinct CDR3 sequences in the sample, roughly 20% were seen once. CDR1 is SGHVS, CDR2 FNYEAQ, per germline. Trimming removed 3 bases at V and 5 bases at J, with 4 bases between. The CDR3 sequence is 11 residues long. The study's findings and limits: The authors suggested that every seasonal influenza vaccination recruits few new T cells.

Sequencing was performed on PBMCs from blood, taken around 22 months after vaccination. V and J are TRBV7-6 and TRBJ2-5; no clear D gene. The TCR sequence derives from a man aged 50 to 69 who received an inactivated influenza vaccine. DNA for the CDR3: TGTGCCAGCAGCTTTGGGGAGACCCAGTACTTC. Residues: CASSFGETQYF.